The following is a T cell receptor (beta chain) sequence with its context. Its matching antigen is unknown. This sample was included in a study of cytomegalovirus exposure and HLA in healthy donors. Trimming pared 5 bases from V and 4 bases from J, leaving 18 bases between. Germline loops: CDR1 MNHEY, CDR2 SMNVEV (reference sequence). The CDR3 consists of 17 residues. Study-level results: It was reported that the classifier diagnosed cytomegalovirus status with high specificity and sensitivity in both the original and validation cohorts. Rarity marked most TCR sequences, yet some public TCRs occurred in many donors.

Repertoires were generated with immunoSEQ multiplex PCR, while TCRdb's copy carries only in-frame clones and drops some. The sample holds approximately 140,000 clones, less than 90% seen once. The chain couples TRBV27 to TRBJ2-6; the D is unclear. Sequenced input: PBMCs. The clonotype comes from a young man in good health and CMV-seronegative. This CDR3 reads CASSPAATFVGANVLTF. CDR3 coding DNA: TGTGCCAGCAGTCCCGCCGCGACATTTGTCGGGGCCAACGTCCTGACTTTC.